A selection of T cell receptor beta chains follows, all from one sample in a study of blood T cell repertoires in COVID-19. Produced via immunoSEQ multiplex PCR; TCRdb's table is partial and in-frame only. Among a few hundred thousand clones, roughly 87% were seen once, and the ten largest hold approximately 1%. The specimen sequenced was PBMCs or T cells enriched from blood (not recorded which). The receptors stem from a young woman who had recovered from COVID-19. The CDR3 runs from the conserved cysteine through the conserved F or W. A D gene is named only where the DNA matches it firmly. Expanded clones get a size class; other rows say once, few or many, or leave the size out.

D gene	V gene	clone size	J gene	CDR3 protein	CDR3 DNA
TRBD1	TRBV6-2/TRBV6-3	-	TRBJ1-2	CASSPPTGTAYGYTF	TGTGCCAGCAGTCCCCCCACCGGGACAGCCTATGGCTACACCTTC
TRBD1	TRBV27	-	TRBJ1-2	CASKEVGGGGYTF	TGTGCCAGCAAGGAGGTAGGGGGCGGAGGCTACACCTTC
-	TRBV7-2	-	TRBJ2-1	CASSLGANRWDEQFF	TGTGCCAGCAGCTTAGGTGCTAACAGGTGGGATGAGCAGTTCTTC
-	TRBV7-9	-	TRBJ1-1	CASSLRAVNTEAFF	TGTGCCAGCAGCCTCAGGGCCGTGAACACTGAAGCTTTCTTT
-	TRBV18	-	TRBJ1-2	CASSESDGGYTF	TGTGCCAGCTCAGAGAGCGACGGAGGCTACACCTTC
TRBD1	TRBV9	-	TRBJ1-2	CASSAGQGPRGYTF	TGTGCCAGCAGCGCGGGACAGGGACCGCGAGGCTACACCTTC
-	TRBV12-3/TRBV12-4	few	TRBJ1-3	CASSLGGGNTIYF	TGTGCCAGCAGTTTAGGGGGCGGAAACACCATATATTTT
TRBD1	TRBV4-3	-	TRBJ2-3	CASSQDEGRGTGYTDTQYF	TGCGCCAGCAGCCAAGATGAAGGCCGGGGGACAGGGTATACAGATACGCAGTATTTT
TRBD2	TRBV5-1	-	TRBJ2-1	CASSFGGGAGNEQFF	TGCGCCAGCAGCTTCGGCGGGGGGGCTGGGAATGAGCAGTTCTTC
-	TRBV30	-	TRBJ1-4	CAWSVRTNEKLFF	TGTGCCTGGAGTGTACGGACTAATGAAAAACTGTTTTTT
-	TRBV6-5	-	TRBJ1-5	CASSYGSYQPQHF	TGTGCCAGCAGTTATGGCTCGTATCAGCCCCAGCATTTT
-	TRBV9	once	TRBJ1-2	CASSSRVGGIYGYTF	TGTGCCAGCAGCTCCAGGGTGGGGGGGATCTATGGCTACACCTTC
-	TRBV6-1	-	TRBJ1-1	CASSEGTQNTEAFF	TGTGCCAGCAGCGAAGGGACACAAAACACTGAAGCTTTCTTT
TRBD2	TRBV5-1	few	TRBJ2-7	CASSPVAGGPHYEQYF	TGCGCCAGCAGCCCGGTGGCGGGGGGGCCCCACTACGAGCAGTACTTC
-	TRBV7-2	-	TRBJ2-3	CASSSKRGWTDTQYF	TGTGCCAGCAGCTCGAAACGAGGGTGGACAGATACGCAGTATTTT
-	TRBV28	-	TRBJ1-5	CASSPPAGGSQPQHF	TGTGCCAGCAGCCCCCCGGCCGGGGGGAGTCAGCCCCAGCATTTT
TRBD1	TRBV5-4	-	TRBJ1-1	CASSQGQGRVMNTEAFF	TGTGCCAGCAGCCAGGGACAGGGAAGGGTCATGAACACTGAAGCTTTCTTT
TRBD1	TRBV7-2	few	TRBJ1-2	CASSSKGALGYTF	TGTGCCAGCAGCTCCAAGGGGGCGTTAGGCTACACCTTC
TRBD2	TRBV6-5	-	TRBJ2-4	CASSRGLAGGSVRYF	TGTGCCAGCTCGAGGGGACTAGCGGGGGGGTCCGTGAGGTACTTC
-	TRBV28	-	TRBJ1-5	CASSPPPAGISNQPQHF	TGTGCCAGCAGTCCACCCCCCGCAGGGATAAGCAATCAGCCCCAGCATTTT
-	TRBV12-3/TRBV12-4	-	TRBJ1-1	CASSFESNTEAFF	TGTGCCAGCAGTTTTGAGTCGAACACTGAAGCTTTCTTT
TRBD1	TRBV10-2	-	TRBJ2-7	CASRSGTGGYEQYF	TGCGCCAGCAGGTCCGGGACAGGGGGCTACGAGCAGTACTTC
TRBD1	TRBV13	-	TRBJ2-1	CASSGKGQLNEQFF	TGTGCCAGCAGCGGAAAGGGACAGCTCAATGAGCAGTTCTTC
-	TRBV18	-	TRBJ1-1	CASSPGGGNTEAFF	TGTGCCAGCTCACCGGGGGGGGGAAACACTGAAGCTTTCTTT
-	TRBV2	few	TRBJ2-7	CASSFGQIYEQYF	TGTGCCAGCAGTTTCGGACAGATCTACGAGCAGTACTTC
-	TRBV2	-	TRBJ1-6	CASRPGSSYNSPLHF	TGTGCCAGCCGCCCCGGGAGCTCCTATAATTCACCCCTCCACTTT
-	TRBV29-1	-	TRBJ1-1	CSGTTGRGTEAFF	TGCAGCGGAACAACAGGGAGGGGGACTGAAGCTTTCTTT
-	TRBV7-6	-	TRBJ2-6	CASSSFSGANVLTF	TGTGCCAGCAGCTCGTTCTCTGGGGCCAACGTCCTGACTTTC
-	TRBV21-1	-	TRBJ1-4	CASSKDGTDNEKLFF	TGTGCCAGCAGCAAAGACGGGACAGATAATGAAAAACTGTTTTTT